Shown below are 31 T cell receptor beta chains from a single sample sequenced in a study of cytomegalovirus exposure and HLA in healthy donors. This table comes from immunoSEQ multiplex PCR, and its TCRdb copy is limited to in-frame clones, with some not included. Of 250,000 to 350,000 clones in the sample, approximately 88% were seen once. The specimen was PBMCs. The receptor source for this set is a man in his thirties or forties in good health and CMV-seronegative.

The chain couples TRBV16 to TRBJ1-1; no firm D call. Germline assignment: CDR1 KGHSY and CDR2 FQNENV. This CDR3 spans 14 amino acids. The ends were cut back, 2 bases at V and 8 bases at J, with 15 bases in the middle. CDR3 sequence reads: CASSQRPGFVEAFF. The CDR3 DNA reads TGTGCCAGCAGCCAACGGCCGGGGTTTGTGGAAGCTTTCTTT.

J is TRBJ2-1 and V is TRBV6-5, with 11 bases aligning to TRBD2. The germline CDR1 and CDR2 sequences are MNHEY and SVGAGI. The CDR3 is made up of 15 amino acids. Unmatched junction bases numbered 4, after V lost 3 bases and J lost 6 bases. CDR3 DNA sequence: TGTGCCAGCAGTTATGTTAGCGGGGGGGGCAATGAGCAGTTCTTC. Its protein product is CASSYVSGGGNEQFF.

The gene calls are TRBV7-9 and TRBJ1-2; tentative D call: TRBD1 (5 bases). Germline V gene sequence: CDR1 SEHNR, CDR2 FQNEAQ (reference sequence). V shed 1 base and J shed 6 bases, with 6 bases lying between them. The CDR3 totals 12 residues. DNA of the CDR3: TGTGCCAGCAGCTTAGGGGGGGATGGCTACACCTTC. This codes for CASSLGGDGYTF. Using reference TRBV7-9 and TRBJ1-2 for the parts outside the CDR3, the full variable domain is DTGVSQNPRHKITKRGQNVTFRCDPISEHNRLYWYRQTLGQGPEFLTYFQNEAQLEKSRLLSDRFSAERPKGSFSTLEIQRTEQGDSAMYLCASSLGGDGYTFGSGTRLTVV.

J is TRBJ1-2 and V is TRBV7-9; TRBD1 aligns across 7 bases. The germline CDR1 and CDR2 sequences are SEHNR and FQNEAQ (reference sequence). CDR3 length equals 17 residues. V shed 4 bases, J shed 5 bases, and the junction held 16 bases outside the gene matches. The CDR3 DNA sequence: TGTGCCAGCAGCTCAAACCTAATCGGACAGGACTATTATGGCTACACCTTC. Residues: CASSSNLIGQDYYGYTF.

The V and J genes are TRBV10-3 and TRBJ2-3; 8 bases map to TRBD2. The CDR3 spans 21 residues. V was pared by 4 bases and J by 5 bases, with 26 bases of the junction left unmatched. Germline assignment: CDR1 ENHRY and CDR2 SYGVKD. The CDR3 spells CAISGHPGMSGGPPLEDTQYF. In DNA form, the CDR3 reads TGTGCCATCAGTGGTCACCCAGGGATGAGCGGGGGCCCCCCCTTAGAAGATACGCAGTATTTT.

The chain recombines TRBV19 with TRBJ1-3, with 8 bases identical to TRBD1. Germline V gives CDR1 LNHDA, CDR2 SQIVND (reference sequence). Trimming took 5 bases from V and 2 from J; bases not matched to a gene: 5. The CDR3 consists of 15 residues. The CDR3 loop is CASSVLQGAGNTIYF. The CDR3 DNA reads as TGTGCCAGTAGTGTTCTACAGGGGGCTGGAAACACCATATATTTT.

The V gene is TRBV5-6, the J gene TRBJ2-2; TRBD2 aligns across 9 bases. V trimming: 0 bases; J trimming: 10 bases; junction bases outside the gene matches: 13. Germline loops: CDR1 SGHDT, CDR2 YYEEEE. The CDR3 sequence is 17 residues long. The CDR3 DNA reads as TGTGCCAGCAGCTTGGCTCCCGGCGGGGGGGCCGTGGTGGAGCTGTTTTTT. As protein: CASSLAPGGGAVVELFF.

The chain employs TRBV5-1 and TRBJ2-1; 10 bases align to TRBD2. CDR3 size: 16 residues. CDR1 is SGHRS, CDR2 YFSETQ, per germline. J lost 8 bases, V lost 0 bases, and 8 bases had no gene match. The CDR3 loop is CASSLVVSGGKYEQFF. CDR3 sequence (DNA): TGCGCCAGCAGCTTGGTGGTTAGCGGGGGGAAATATGAGCAGTTCTTC.

The V call is TRBV6-5, the J call TRBJ1-4; unclear D gene. This CDR3 contains 13 residues. V dropped 0 bases and J dropped 7 bases, with 6 bases sitting between them. Germline V gene lookup returns CDR1 MNHEY and CDR2 SVGAGI. The DNA of the CDR3 is TGTGCCAGCAGTTACTCGTATTCTGAAAAACTGTTTTTT. Translated, it gives CASSYSYSEKLFF.

The V gene is TRBV7-9, the J gene TRBJ2-2; 11 bases map to TRBD2. Germline V gene sequence: CDR1 SEHNR, CDR2 FQNEAQ (reference sequence). After removal of 3 bases from V and 11 bases from J, the junction contained 11 bases not matched to a gene. The CDR3 runs to 16 residues. The CDR3 DNA sequence: TGTGCCAGCAGCTTGGCTAGCGGGGGGCCGCTCGGTGAGCTGTTTTTT. It translates to CASSLASGGPLGELFF.

The rearrangement links TRBV29-1 to TRBJ2-1; 8 bases are shared with TRBD2. Germline V gene lookup returns CDR1 SQVTM and CDR2 ANQGSEA. The CDR3 has 15 amino acids. V lost 2 bases and J lost 0; bases outside the gene matches: 3. The DNA for the CDR3 is TGCAGCGTTGAATTAGCGGGGAGCTCCTACAATGAGCAGTTCTTC. Its translation is CSVELAGSSYNEQFF.

The chain uses TRBV5-1 and TRBJ2-2; a possible D gene is TRBD2 (5 bases). CDR3 length equals 16 residues. V dropped 0 bases and J dropped 1 base, with 10 bases sitting between them. Germline V gives CDR1 SGHRS, CDR2 YFSETQ. CDR3 DNA sequence: TGCGCCAGCAGCTTGGAAGTCGGGGTGAACACCGGGGAGCTGTTTTTT. Translating it yields CASSLEVGVNTGELFF.

This clone was observed once. As DNA, the CDR3 is TGTGCCAGCATGTTGGCGGGGCCCGGAGAGACCCAGTACTTC. It specifies CASMLAGPGETQYF. V is TRBV25-1 and J is TRBJ2-5; tentative D call: TRBD2 (6 bases). CDR3 size: 14 residues. Trimming stripped 7 bases from V and 4 bases from J, with 16 bases between. Germline CDR1 reads MGHDK; CDR2 reads SYGVNS.

The V call is TRBV6-6, the J call TRBJ2-3, with D possibly matching TRBD1 (6 bases). Trimming left V 7 bases short and J 6 bases short, with 11 bases between. The CDR3 is made up of 12 amino acids. Germline V gene data show CDR1 as MNHNY and CDR2 as SVGAGI (reference sequence). The CDR3, as DNA: TGTGCCAGCACCTCAGGGGTTGATACGCAGTATTTT. This translates into CASTSGVDTQYF.

This chain connects TRBV20-1 to TRBJ2-7, with D unresolved. This CDR3 comprises 11 residues. V was clipped by 0 bases and J by 2 bases, with 2 bases between them. Germline V gene data show CDR1 as DFQATT and CDR2 as SNEGSKA (reference sequence). CDR3: CSARDAYEQYF. CDR3 DNA: TGCAGTGCTAGAGACGCCTACGAGCAGTACTTC.

This clone has more than one count but fewer than ten. J is TRBJ1-6 and V is TRBV6-1; no reliable D call. Germline-derived CDR1 and CDR2 are MNHNS and SASEGT. V was cut by 8 bases and J by 14 bases, with 13 bases left in between. The CDR3 consists of 11 residues. This CDR3 is CASAEGSALHF. The CDR3 bases are TGTGCCAGCGCGGAGGGTTCGGCCCTCCACTTT.

The rearrangement links TRBV6-1 to TRBJ1-6; 7 bases map to TRBD1. The CDR3 is 12 amino acids. CDR1 is MNHNS, CDR2 SASEGT, per germline. J lost 13 bases, V lost 5 bases, and 5 bases had no gene match. Here the CDR3 DNA reads TGTGCCAGCAGTCCCATAGGGGGCCCCCTCCACTTT. Encoded protein: CASSPIGGPLHF.

V gene TRBV5-8 combines with J gene TRBJ1-6, with D possibly matching TRBD1 (6 bases). The CDR3 extends over 18 amino acids. The V gene lost 6 bases and the J gene lost 1 base, with 20 bases spanning the gap. CDR1 and CDR2 (germline): SGHTS, YDEGEE. The DNA for the CDR3 is TGTGCCAGCATGGGGTCGGAGACCGGGACATCCTATAATTCACCCCTCCACTTT. Protein sequence: CASMGSETGTSYNSPLHF. Drawing the rest from reference TRBV5-8 and TRBJ1-6, the complete variable domain is EAGVTQSPTHLIKTRGQQATLRCSPISGHTSVYWYQQALGLGLQFLLWYDEGEERNRGNFPPRFSGRQFPNYSSELNVNALELEDSALYLCASMGSETGTSYNSPLHFGNGTRLTVT.

V usage is TRBV10-3 and J usage is TRBJ2-3, with 13 bases matching TRBD2. CDR3 length equals 15 residues. V lost 6 bases to trimming and J lost 2 bases; unmatched junction nucleotides: 2. Germline CDR1 and CDR2: ENHRY and SYGVKD. DNA of the CDR3: TGTGCCATCAGGACTAGCGGGGGGACCACAGATACGCAGTATTTT. Its protein product is CAIRTSGGTTDTQYF.

The rearrangement links TRBV7-9 to TRBJ2-7, with 8 bases matching TRBD1. The CDR3 covers 15 residues. V lost 6 bases to trimming and J lost 5 bases; unmatched junction nucleotides: 12. The germline V gene has CDR1 SEHNR and CDR2 FQNEAQ (reference sequence). The chain's CDR3 is CASRPIRDRGNEQYF. The CDR3 coding sequence is TGTGCCAGCAGACCGATCCGTGACAGGGGAAACGAGCAGTACTTC.

V usage is TRBV6-5 and J usage is TRBJ2-7; perhaps TRBD2 as D (6 bases). The length of the CDR3 is 14 residues. Germline CDR1 and CDR2: MNHEY and SVGAGI. V lost 3 bases, J lost 5 bases, and 14 bases lay in between. The CDR3: CASSYSGEHNEQYF. In DNA form, the CDR3 reads TGTGCCAGCAGTTATTCGGGGGAACATAACGAGCAGTACTTC.

This rearrangement joins TRBV6-5 to TRBJ1-4; D gene ambiguous. Trimming took 8 bases from V and 8 from J, leaving 6 bases between them. The CDR3 runs 10 residues. Germline CDR1 is MNHEY and CDR2 is SVGAGI. The DNA of the CDR3 is TGTGCCAGCTTAGAGGAAAAACTGTTTTTT. Translating gives CASLEEKLFF.

The chain uses TRBV18 and TRBJ2-5; the match to TRBD2 covers 8 bases. From germline, CDR1 is KGHSH and CDR2 LQKENI. V was pared by 2 bases and J by 1 base, with 6 bases of the junction left unmatched. The CDR3 is 16 amino acids. The CDR3 DNA reads TGTGCCAGCTCACCATTTGGCGGGGGGCCCCAAGAGACCCAGTACTTC. This sequence encodes CASSPFGGGPQETQYF.

This chain uses TRBV5-5 with TRBJ2-1; 8 nucleotides agree with TRBD2. V was clipped by 4 bases and J by 0 bases; unmatched bases: 9. This CDR3 is built from 17 residues. Germline CDR1 and CDR2: SGHKS and YYEKEE (reference sequence). Written as DNA, the CDR3 is TGTGCCAGCAGCCCTTGGGAACTAGCGGACTCCTACAATGAGCAGTTCTTC. Translated: CASSPWELADSYNEQFF.

The chain links TRBV7-9 to TRBJ1-5, with D perhaps matching TRBD1 (5 bases). Germline CDR1 and CDR2: SEHNR and FQNEAQ (reference sequence). The CDR3 consists of 14 residues. Between the trimmed V and J ends, which lost 1 base and 6 bases, there was a span of 10 bases. Here the CDR3 DNA reads TGTGCCAGCAGCTTAGACCAGGGTGGTCAGCCCCAGCATTTT. Amino acid sequence: CASSLDQGGQPQHF.

This chain links TRBV6-6 with TRBJ1-5; D gene ambiguous. The CDR3 is 14 amino acids. Germline lookup yields CDR1 MNHNY and CDR2 SVGAGI (reference sequence). Trimming stripped 5 bases from V and 0 bases from J, with 8 bases between. The CDR3 sequence: CASSATTSNQPQHF. The CDR3 DNA sequence: TGTGCCAGCAGTGCCACAACTAGCAATCAGCCCCAGCATTTT.

The rearrangement links TRBV18 to TRBJ1-5, with D possibly TRBD1 on 6 matching bases. CDR3 length equals 14 residues. Germline V gene sequence: CDR1 KGHSH, CDR2 LQKENI. The ends were cut back, 6 bases at V and 1 base at J, with 10 bases in the middle. In nucleotides, the CDR3 is TGTGCCAGCTCGTACAGGGAGAGCAATCAGCCCCAGCATTTT. This gives the protein CASSYRESNQPQHF.

This chain uses TRBV6-6 with TRBJ2-3, with 11 bases identical to TRBD2. The CDR3 has 15 amino acids. Germline V CDR1 and CDR2: MNHNY, SVGAGI (reference sequence). Unmatched junction bases numbered 6, after V lost 5 bases and J lost 5 bases. The CDR3 loop reads CASSRPTSGEDTQYF. The DNA of the CDR3 is TGTGCCAGCAGTCGCCCGACTAGCGGGGAAGATACGCAGTATTTT.

The chain links TRBV6-6 to TRBJ1-5, with D possibly TRBD1 on 5 matching bases. The CDR3 covers 16 residues. From germline, CDR1 is MNHNY and CDR2 SVGAGI (reference sequence). V dropped 6 bases and J dropped 0 bases, with 15 bases sitting between them. The CDR3 region has the DNA TGTGCCAGCAGCCGGGACTCAGGATATAGCAATCAGCCCCAGCATTTT. This encodes CASSRDSGYSNQPQHF.

The chain joins TRBV5-1 to TRBJ2-7; 7 nucleotides align to TRBD1. Trimming at V came to 4 bases and at J to 3 bases, leaving 10 bases not matched to a gene. Germline-derived CDR1 and CDR2 are SGHRS and YFSETQ. This CDR3 has 15 residues. The CDR3 DNA reads as TGCGCCAGCAGCCCACAGACAGGGATTAGCTACGAGCAGTACTTC. This codes for CASSPQTGISYEQYF. The whole variable domain, remainder taken from reference TRBV5-1 and TRBJ2-7, is KAGVTQTPRYLIKTRGQQVTLSCSPISGHRSVSWYQQTPGQGLQFLFEYFSETQRNKGNFPGRFSGRQFSNSRSEMNVSTLELGDSALYLCASSPQTGISYEQYFGPGTRLTVT.

The DNA of the CDR3 is TGTGCCAGCAGTGGCACCGGGACACTTCGGTACCTTCGTGACTATGGCTACACCTTC. Its protein product is CASSGTGTLRYLRDYGYTF. The chain combines TRBV6-1 with TRBJ1-2; possibly TRBD1 for D (6 bases). V was trimmed by 4 bases and J by 3 bases, leaving 27 bases between them. Germline V gene lookup returns CDR1 MNHNS and CDR2 SASEGT. The CDR3 length is 19 residues.